Listed below are T cell receptor beta chains from one sample, sequenced in a study of T cells in Graves' hyperthyroidism and ophthalmopathy. A single record per CDR3 protein comes from TCRdb applying MiXCR to the multiplex PCR reads. Of 550,000 to 800,000 distinct CDR3 sequences listed, 16% are singletons. Sequencing was performed on blood. These receptors all come from a man aged 18 to 29 with Graves' hyperthyroidism. The CDR3 runs from the conserved cysteine through the conserved F or W. The D gene is left open where the match is weak. Clone sizes are given selectively: once, few, many, or a class where the clone is expanded.

size: NA; J: TRBJ2-1; V: TRBV19; D: NA; CDR3: CASSFGVARVNEQFF; DNA: TGTGCCAGTAGTTTCGGGGTAGCAAGGGTCAATGAGCAGTTCTTC
size: many; J: TRBJ2-7; V: TRBV20-1; D: TRBD2; CDR3: CSARPGGPAEQYF; DNA: TGCAGTGCTAGGCCGGGAGGACCCGCCGAGCAGTACTTC
size: many; J: TRBJ2-5; V: TRBV6-2/TRBV6-3; D: TRBD2; CDR3: CASKPTSGSPETQYF; DNA: TGTGCCAGCAAACCGACTAGCGGGAGTCCAGAGACCCAGTACTTC
size: NA; J: TRBJ2-3; V: TRBV11-2; D: TRBD2; CDR3: CASSTTSGSTDTQYF; DNA: TGTGCCAGCAGCACGACTAGCGGGAGCACAGATACGCAGTATTTT
size: NA; J: TRBJ2-7; V: TRBV6-1; D: NA; CDR3: CASRAGGGSYEQYF; DNA: TGTGCCAGCAGGGCAGGGGGAGGCTCCTACGAGCAGTACTTC
size: NA; J: TRBJ2-1; V: TRBV4-1; D: NA; CDR3: CASSQDEGETYNEQFF; DNA: TGCGCCAGCAGCCAAGACGAGGGCGAAACCTACAATGAGCAGTTCTTC
size: NA; J: TRBJ2-5; V: TRBV25-1; D: TRBD2; CDR3: CASTDIGGRGQETQYF; DNA: TGTGCCAGCACTGACATCGGGGGGAGGGGCCAAGAGACCCAGTACTTC
size: many; J: TRBJ2-7; V: TRBV6-2/TRBV6-3; D: NA; CDR3: CASTKWAGKRYEQYF; DNA: TGTGCCAGTACAAAATGGGCGGGTAAACGGTACGAGCAGTACTTC
size: few; J: TRBJ1-1; V: TRBV6-2/TRBV6-3; D: NA; CDR3: CASHGAGQAFF; DNA: TGTGCCAGCCACGGGGCGGGCCAAGCTTTCTTT
size: NA; J: TRBJ2-2; V: TRBV19; D: NA; CDR3: CASSPYRDSTGELFF; DNA: TGTGCCAGTAGTCCCTACAGGGATAGCACCGGGGAGCTGTTTTTT
size: NA; J: TRBJ2-1; V: TRBV7-9; D: TRBD2; CDR3: CASSLLREGIYNEQFF; DNA: TGTGCCAGCAGCTTACTGCGGGAGGGGATCTACAATGAGCAGTTCTTC
size: few; J: TRBJ2-3; V: TRBV11-3; D: TRBD1; CDR3: CASSRDRLFSSTDTQYF; DNA: TGTGCCAGCAGCCGGGACAGACTGTTCTCTAGCACAGATACGCAGTATTTT
size: many; J: TRBJ2-1; V: TRBV11-3; D: TRBD2; CDR3: CASSISGRDNNEQFF; DNA: TGTGCCAGCAGCATTAGCGGGAGGGATAACAATGAGCAGTTCTTC
size: NA; J: TRBJ2-5; V: TRBV28; D: NA; CDR3: CASSFGSKETQYF; DNA: TGTGCCAGCAGTTTTGGATCGAAAGAGACCCAGTACTTC
size: NA; J: TRBJ1-2; V: TRBV7-9; D: NA; CDR3: CASSLQAANYGYTF; DNA: TGTGCCAGCAGCTTACAAGCCGCTAACTATGGCTACACCTTC
size: NA; J: TRBJ2-7; V: TRBV12-3/TRBV12-4; D: NA; CDR3: CASSSGALSYEQYF; DNA: TGTGCCAGCAGTTCGGGAGCCCTCTCCTACGAGCAGTACTTC
size: NA; J: TRBJ2-1; V: TRBV7-2; D: TRBD2; CDR3: CASSSRLAGDNEQFF; DNA: TGTGCCAGCAGCTCACGACTAGCGGGTGACAATGAGCAGTTCTTC
size: NA; J: TRBJ1-1; V: TRBV20-1; D: NA; CDR3: CSGHRVLNTEAFF; DNA: TGCAGTGGCCATCGGGTCCTGAACACTGAAGCTTTCTTT
size: once; J: TRBJ1-2; V: TRBV9; D: NA; CDR3: CASSVRDLGYTF; DNA: TGTGCCAGCAGCGTTCGGGACCTTGGCTACACCTTC
size: NA; J: TRBJ2-7; V: TRBV14; D: NA; CDR3: CASSQALSEQYF; DNA: TGTGCCAGCAGCCAAGCGCTTTCCGAGCAGTACTTC
size: few; J: TRBJ2-1; V: TRBV7-3; D: TRBD1; CDR3: CASSSGGDVLFF; DNA: TGTGCCAGCAGCTCAGGGGGCGACGTACTGTTCTTC
size: NA; J: TRBJ1-4; V: TRBV2; D: NA; CDR3: CASRATGGEKLFF; DNA: TGTGCCAGCAGAGCTACCGGTGGGGAAAAACTGTTTTTT
size: NA; J: TRBJ2-7; V: TRBV6-1; D: NA; CDR3: CASSEVSKTYEQYF; DNA: TGTGCCAGCAGTGAAGTTTCCAAGACCTACGAGCAGTACTTC
size: NA; J: TRBJ1-1; V: TRBV12-3/TRBV12-4; D: NA; CDR3: CASSSSDRNTEAFF; DNA: NA
size: few; J: TRBJ2-5; V: TRBV5-1; D: TRBD2; CDR3: CASSPHHSGRVETQYF; DNA: TGCGCCAGCAGCCCCCACCATAGCGGGAGGGTAGAGACCCAGTACTTC
size: few; J: TRBJ2-1; V: TRBV29-1; D: TRBD2; CDR3: CSGRTSGYNEQFF; DNA: TGCAGCGGACGGACTAGCGGGTACAATGAGCAGTTCTTC
size: few; J: TRBJ2-7; V: TRBV10-1; D: TRBD2; CDR3: CASSASGSTYEQYF; DNA: TGCGCCAGCAGTGCTAGCGGGAGTACCTACGAGCAGTACTTC
size: few; J: TRBJ1-2; V: TRBV6-1; D: NA; CDR3: CASGLDLGDGYTF; DNA: TGTGCCAGCGGTTTGGACCTAGGGGATGGCTACACCTTC
size: NA; J: TRBJ2-7; V: TRBV20-1; D: TRBD2; CDR3: CSARFTSGRVAYEQYF; DNA: TGCAGTGCTAGATTTACTAGCGGGAGGGTCGCCTACGAGCAGTACTTC
size: NA; J: TRBJ1-1; V: TRBV9; D: NA; CDR3: CASSANDWGTEAFF; DNA: TGTGCCAGCAGCGCGAACGACTGGGGAACTGAAGCTTTCTTT
size: few; J: TRBJ1-2; V: TRBV13; D: TRBD1; CDR3: CASSLGLHLTGAYTF; DNA: TGTGCCAGCAGCTTAGGCCTCCACTTGACAGGGGCATACACCTTC
size: many; J: TRBJ1-2; V: TRBV7-9; D: NA; CDR3: CASSFPTGTSRGYTF; DNA: TGTGCCAGCAGCTTTCCTACCGGGACTTCTAGAGGCTACACCTTC